The entry that follows covers one T cell receptor (beta chain) sequence. Its antigen is not identified. This specimen comes from a study of cytomegalovirus exposure and HLA in healthy donors. Regarding the study as a whole: The analysis excluded some indistinguishable V segments, including TRBV6-2 and TRBV6-3.

The CDR3 length is 16 residues. Looked up from germline, CDR1 is SGHNT and CDR2 is YYREEE (reference sequence). With 4 bases clipped from V and 2 bases from J, the junction kept 9 bases outside the gene matches. The PCR was carried out with 60 Vbeta primers and 13 Jbeta primers. Sequencing was performed with immunoSEQ multiplex PCR; in TCRdb, only in-frame clones are kept and a portion is missing. This table has some 190,000 clones, roughly four fifths appearing once. Specimen: PBMCs. This clonotype was sampled from a woman aged 30 to 39 in good health and CMV-seropositive. The V call is TRBV5-4, the J call TRBJ1-5; 7 bases map to TRBD1. Written as DNA, the CDR3 is TGTGCCAGCAGCCTCAACAGGGGTGCGGGCAATCAGCCCCAGCATTTT. Translation: CASSLNRGAGNQPQHF.